This T cell receptor (beta chain) was sequenced in a study of CD8 T cells in ankylosing spondylitis. The study's findings and limits: Typical of ankylosing spondylitis blood, it appeared, was a TCR beta motif of roughly eight highly homologous variants. Disease-linked clones, CD8+, were relatively rare in peripheral blood.

Quantitative barcoded 5'-RACE was used to prepare TCR beta libraries. TCRdb reanalysed the 5' RACE reads using MiXCR and keeps one entry per CDR3 protein. The sample has 450,000 to 550,000 distinct CDR3 sequences; about 5% are singletons. V lost 3 bases and J 3 bases, leaving 3 bases between the germline ends. Germline values: CDR1 ENHRY, CDR2 SYGVKD. The CDR3 is made up of 11 amino acids. This clonotype was counted ten times or more. What it recognizes is unknown. The receptor was isolated from a male donor with ankylosing spondylitis. J is TRBJ2-7 and V is TRBV10-3; D remains ambiguous. The sequenced sample consisted of blood, either unsorted or a sorted T cell fraction (not recorded which). As DNA, the CDR3 is TGTGCCATCAGTGACAGCTACGAGCAGTACTTC. It specifies CAISDSYEQYF.